The 15 T cell receptor beta chains in this list originate from one sample, sequenced in a study of early T cells in non-severe SARS-CoV-2 infection. TCRdb reprocessed the 5' RACE reads with MiXCR, giving one entry per CDR3 protein. The sample carries fewer than 65,000 distinct CDR3 sequences, around 10% recorded once. This sample comprised whole blood, obtained at baseline. Receptors originate from an adult who was a healthcare worker with PCR-confirmed SARS-CoV-2 infection or an uninfected control (not recorded which).

This clonotype has only a few counts. V is TRBV11-2 and J is TRBJ2-1; D might be TRBD1 (7 bases). Germline V lookup: CDR1 SGHAT, CDR2 FQNNGV. The CDR3 is 14 residues long. V was pared by 8 bases and J by 6 bases, with 17 bases between. CDR3 residues: CASLQGGFGNEQFF. The CDR3 DNA follows: TGTGCCAGCCTGCAGGGGGGTTTCGGCAATGAGCAGTTCTTC.

Points on this clonotype: A read error is possible here, since a much larger clone lies one base away. The rearrangement joins TRBV2 to TRBJ1-5, with 8 nucleotides matching TRBD1. The CDR3 has 14 amino acids. CDR1 SNHLY and CDR2 FYNNEI come from the germline V gene. The CDR3 reads CASSPGQGNRPQHF. The CDR3 nucleotides are TGTGCCAGCAGCCCTGGACAGGGTAATCGGCCCCAGCATTTT.

The chain uses TRBV13 and TRBJ1-2; D perhaps matches TRBD1 (5 bases). Germline CDR1 PRHDT, CDR2 FYEKMQ (reference sequence). Trimming took 7 bases from V and 6 from J, leaving 12 bases between them. This CDR3 is 12 amino acids long. CDR3 nucleotides: TGTGCCAGCAATGGGGGGGAAGATGGCTACACCTTC. As protein: CASNGGEDGYTF.

This clonotype was picked up many times. This rearrangement joins TRBV4-1 to TRBJ1-2, with a tentative D call TRBD1 (5 bases). There are 13 residues in the CDR3. Germline assignment: CDR1 MGHRA and CDR2 YSYEKL. The V end was cut by 0 bases, the J end by 6 bases, with 8 bases between. The CDR3: CASSQEQADGYTF. The CDR3 DNA follows: TGCGCCAGCAGCCAAGAACAGGCCGATGGCTACACCTTC.

This clonotype was recorded many times. The V and J genes are TRBV7-6 and TRBJ1-3; D uncertain. The CDR3 is made up of 15 amino acids. V lost 0 bases and J lost 7, with 13 bases in between. Germline V gene lookup returns CDR1 SGHVS and CDR2 FNYEAQ. The CDR3 sequence: CASSLALDGRNTIYF. The CDR3 region has the DNA TGTGCCAGCAGCTTAGCCCTCGACGGGCGGAACACCATATATTTT.

The table lists this clonotype with a few counts. The V call is TRBV6-4, the J call TRBJ2-3; tentative D call: TRBD1 (6 bases). The CDR3 has 17 residues. Trimming removed 3 bases at V and 3 bases at J, with 19 bases between. The germline V gene encodes CDR1 MRHNA and CDR2 SNTAGT. The CDR3 loop reads CASSDCWGLWKTDTQYF. CDR3 bases: TGTGCCAGCAGTGATTGTTGGGGGCTATGGAAGACAGATACGCAGTATTTT.

In its sample, this clonotype was seen many times. This chain connects TRBV12-3 or TRBV12-4 to TRBJ1-5; D is ambiguous. The CDR3 contains 16 residues. The V gene lost 3 bases and the J gene lost 0 bases, with 12 bases spanning the gap. The CDR3 nucleotides read TGTGCCAGCAGTTTCAGGCCAGTTAATAGCAATCAGCCCCAGCATTTT. This codes for CASSFRPVNSNQPQHF.

This clonotype occurred a few times. This chain links TRBV5-1 with TRBJ2-7; D might be TRBD2 (5 bases). The germline V gene encodes CDR1 SGHRS and CDR2 YFSETQ. The length of the CDR3 is 16 residues. Trimming cost V 4 bases and J 4 bases, with 21 bases left between them. CDR3 loop: CASSPRRGQSDYEQYF. CDR3 DNA: TGCGCCAGCAGCCCCCGACGGGGTCAGTCGGATTACGAGCAGTACTTC.

This clonotype was seen at least ten times. V usage is TRBV2 and J usage is TRBJ1-4; TRBD1 might be the D (5 bases). From germline, CDR1 is SNHLY and CDR2 FYNNEI. V was clipped by 6 bases and J by 8 bases, with 22 bases between them. The CDR3 extends over 16 amino acids. CDR3 bases: TGTGCCAGCAGGAGTTCACCGGGGCCGTCAGGGGAAAAACTGTTTTTT. Protein product: CASRSSPGPSGEKLFF.

The V call is TRBV6-6, the J call TRBJ1-5, with TRBD1 as a possible D gene (5 bases). Trimming took off 5 bases at V and 2 bases at J, with 16 bases between the two ends. Germline V gene data show CDR1 as MNHNY and CDR2 as SVGAGI (reference sequence). The CDR3 sequence is 16 residues long. CDR3 region: CASSVGTRSGNQPQHF. The CDR3 nucleotides read TGTGCCAGCAGTGTTGGGACCCGGAGTGGCAATCAGCCCCAGCATTTT.

The J gene is TRBJ1-1, the V gene TRBV4-2; TRBD1 matches at 7 bases. CDR3 length equals 15 residues. CDR1 is LGHNA and CDR2 is YNFKEQ in the germline V gene. The ends lost 3 bases at V and 3 bases at J; junction bases unmatched: 7. Here the CDR3 reads CASSQGGRGDTEAFF. CDR3 sequence (DNA): TGTGCCAGCAGCCAGGGGGGCAGGGGGGACACTGAAGCTTTCTTT.

In its sample, this clonotype was seen a few times. The V gene is TRBV9, the J gene TRBJ2-6, with D tentatively TRBD1 or TRBD2 (5 bases each). Germline CDR1 reads SGDLS; CDR2 reads YYNGEE. The CDR3 loop spans 18 amino acids. V lost 4 bases, J lost 4 bases, and 21 bases lay in between. CDR3 DNA: TGTGCCAGCAGCACGCACTACGTTGGGGGACCCGGGGCCAACGTCCTGACTTTC. It specifies CASSTHYVGGPGANVLTF.

This clonotype was counted only a few times. The J gene is TRBJ1-1, the V gene TRBV28, with 7 bases identical to TRBD1. Looked up from germline, CDR1 is MDHEN and CDR2 is SYDVKM. J lost 11 bases, V lost 5 bases, and 14 bases had no gene match. This CDR3 is 14 amino acids long. The CDR3 is CASSTPTGRSAAFF. As DNA, the CDR3 is TGTGCCAGCAGTACCCCGACAGGGCGCTCGGCCGCTTTCTTT.

This clonotype has only a few counts. The J gene is TRBJ2-7, the V gene TRBV19, with D tentatively TRBD1 (6 bases). Germline lookup yields CDR1 LNHDA and CDR2 SQIVND (reference sequence). The CDR3 length is 15 residues. With 6 bases removed from V and 1 base from J, the gap between germline ends came to 16 bases. CDR3: CASSTPGAMSYEQYF. CDR3 in DNA: TGTGCCAGTAGCACCCCAGGGGCAATGTCCTACGAGCAGTACTTC.

This clonotype was recorded at least ten times. V and J are TRBV14 and TRBJ2-1, with unresolved D. The germline V and J ends were trimmed by 1 base and 5 bases, with 12 bases remaining between them. Germline-derived CDR1 and CDR2 are SGHDN and FVKESK. CDR3 length equals 15 residues. This CDR3 reads CASSQALSRHNEQFF. The CDR3 coding sequence is TGTGCCAGCAGCCAAGCCCTTTCCCGACACAATGAGCAGTTCTTC.